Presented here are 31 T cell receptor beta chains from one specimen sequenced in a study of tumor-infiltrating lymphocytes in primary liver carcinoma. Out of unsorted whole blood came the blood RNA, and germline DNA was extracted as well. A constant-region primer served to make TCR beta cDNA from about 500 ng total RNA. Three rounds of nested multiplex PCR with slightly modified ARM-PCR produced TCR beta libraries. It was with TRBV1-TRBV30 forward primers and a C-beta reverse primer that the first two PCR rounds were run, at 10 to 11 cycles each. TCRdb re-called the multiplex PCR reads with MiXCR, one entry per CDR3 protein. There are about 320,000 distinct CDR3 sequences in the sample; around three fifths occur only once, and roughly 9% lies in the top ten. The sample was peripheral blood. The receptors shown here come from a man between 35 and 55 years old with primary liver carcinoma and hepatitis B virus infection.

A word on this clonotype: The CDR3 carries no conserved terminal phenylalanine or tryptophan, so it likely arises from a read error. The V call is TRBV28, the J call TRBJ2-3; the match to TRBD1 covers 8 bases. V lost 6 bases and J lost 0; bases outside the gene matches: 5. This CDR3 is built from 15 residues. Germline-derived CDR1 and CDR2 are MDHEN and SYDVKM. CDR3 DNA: TGTGCCAGCAGCCCGAGACAGGGGAGCACAGATACGCAGTATCTT. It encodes CASSPRQGSTDTQYL.

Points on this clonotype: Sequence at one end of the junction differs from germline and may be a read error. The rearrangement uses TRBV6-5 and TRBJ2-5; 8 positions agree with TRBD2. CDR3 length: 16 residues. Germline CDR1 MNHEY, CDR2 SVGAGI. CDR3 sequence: CACSYSLAGFQETQYF. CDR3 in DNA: TGTGCCTGCAGTTACTCGCTAGCGGGTTTCCAAGAGACCCAGTACTTC.

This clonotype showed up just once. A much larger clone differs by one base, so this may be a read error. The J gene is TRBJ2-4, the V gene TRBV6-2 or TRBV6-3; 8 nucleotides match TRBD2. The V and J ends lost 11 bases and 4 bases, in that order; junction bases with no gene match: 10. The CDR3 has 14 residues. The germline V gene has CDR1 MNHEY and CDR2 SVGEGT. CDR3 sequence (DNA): TGTGCCGGTCGGCGGGGCGGGAGGAAAAACATTCAGTACTTC. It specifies CAGRRGGRKNIQYF.

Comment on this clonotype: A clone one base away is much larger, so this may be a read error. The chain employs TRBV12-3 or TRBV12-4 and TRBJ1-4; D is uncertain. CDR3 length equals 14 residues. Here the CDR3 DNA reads TGTGCCAGCAGTTTGTCCGGGCTAAGGGAAAAACCGTTTTTT. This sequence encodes CASSLSGLREKPFF.

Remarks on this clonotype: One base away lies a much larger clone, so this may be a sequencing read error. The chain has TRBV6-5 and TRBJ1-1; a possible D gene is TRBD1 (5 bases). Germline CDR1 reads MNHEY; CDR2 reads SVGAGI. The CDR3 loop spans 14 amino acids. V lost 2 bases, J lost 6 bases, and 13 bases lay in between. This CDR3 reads CASSYLAGWAEAFF. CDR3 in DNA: TGTGCCAGCAGTTACCTCGCAGGGTGGGCTGAAGCTTTCTTT.

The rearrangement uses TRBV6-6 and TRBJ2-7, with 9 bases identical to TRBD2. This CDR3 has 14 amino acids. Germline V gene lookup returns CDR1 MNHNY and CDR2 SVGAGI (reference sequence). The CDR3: CVTLGGGRAYEQYF. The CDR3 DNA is TGTGTCACCCTGGGAGGCGGGAGGGCCTACGAGCAGTACTTC.

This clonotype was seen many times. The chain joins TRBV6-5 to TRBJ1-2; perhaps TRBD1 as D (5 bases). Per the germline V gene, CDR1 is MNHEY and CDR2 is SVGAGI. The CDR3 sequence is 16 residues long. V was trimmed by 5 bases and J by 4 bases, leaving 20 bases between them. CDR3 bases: TGTGCCAGCAGTAGGAAGAGCGGGGGTCTAGGCTATGGCTACACCTTC. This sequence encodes CASSRKSGGLGYGYTF.

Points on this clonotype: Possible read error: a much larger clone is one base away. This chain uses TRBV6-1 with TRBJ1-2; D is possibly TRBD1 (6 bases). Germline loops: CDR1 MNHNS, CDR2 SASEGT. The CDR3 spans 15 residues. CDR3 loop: CAGSEAGGRLYGYTF. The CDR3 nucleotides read TGTGCCGGCAGTGAAGCTGGGGGGCGGTTGTATGGCTACACCTTC.

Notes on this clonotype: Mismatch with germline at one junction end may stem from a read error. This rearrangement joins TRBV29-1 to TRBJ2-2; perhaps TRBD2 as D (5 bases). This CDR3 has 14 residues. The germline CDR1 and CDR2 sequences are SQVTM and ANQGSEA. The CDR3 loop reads CRVENVVGAGELFF. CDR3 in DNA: TGCAGAGTTGAAAACGTGGTGGGAGCCGGGGAGCTGTTTTTT.

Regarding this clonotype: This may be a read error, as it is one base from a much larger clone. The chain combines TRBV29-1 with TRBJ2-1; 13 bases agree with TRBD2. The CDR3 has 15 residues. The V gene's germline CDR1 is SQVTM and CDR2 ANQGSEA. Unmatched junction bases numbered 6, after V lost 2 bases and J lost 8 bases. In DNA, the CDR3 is TGCAGCGTTGAAAACACTAGCGGGAGGGATTATGAGCAGTTCTTC. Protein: CSVENTSGRDYEQFF.

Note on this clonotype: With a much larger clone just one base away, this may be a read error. The CDR3 nucleotides read TGTGCCAGCGGTCAGGCGGGAGGCCCCTACGAGCAGTACTTC. Its protein product is CASGQAGGPYEQYF. The chain has TRBV12-3 or TRBV12-4 and TRBJ2-7, with 8 bases identical to TRBD2. The CDR3 runs 14 residues. Trimming took 8 bases from V and 2 from J; bases not matched to a gene: 8.

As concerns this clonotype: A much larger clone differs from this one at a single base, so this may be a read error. CDR3 sequence (DNA): TGTGCCAGCAGAGCCCTAGCGGCGGCAAACCACGAGCAGTACTTC. Its protein product is CASRALAAANHEQYF. The gene calls are TRBV6-1 and TRBJ2-7; 7 positions agree with TRBD2. The V gene end was trimmed by 6 bases and the J gene end by 5 bases; junction bases not matched to a gene: 13. This CDR3 has 15 residues. CDR1 and CDR2 from the germline V gene are MNHNS and SASEGT.

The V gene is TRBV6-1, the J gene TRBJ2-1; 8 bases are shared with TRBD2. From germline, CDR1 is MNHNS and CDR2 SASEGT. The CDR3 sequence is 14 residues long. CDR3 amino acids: CPIKVTSGYNEQFF. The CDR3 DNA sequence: TGTCCCATCAAGGTTACTAGCGGCTACAATGAGCAGTTCTTC.

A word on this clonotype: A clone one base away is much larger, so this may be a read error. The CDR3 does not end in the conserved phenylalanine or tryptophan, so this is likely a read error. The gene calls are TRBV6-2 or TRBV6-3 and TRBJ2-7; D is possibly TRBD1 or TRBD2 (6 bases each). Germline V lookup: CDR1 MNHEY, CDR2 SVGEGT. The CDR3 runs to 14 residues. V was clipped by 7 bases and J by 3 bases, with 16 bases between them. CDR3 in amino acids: CASTYHGGGYEQYS. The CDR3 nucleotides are TGTGCCAGCACCTACCACGGAGGGGGCTACGAGCAGTACTCC.

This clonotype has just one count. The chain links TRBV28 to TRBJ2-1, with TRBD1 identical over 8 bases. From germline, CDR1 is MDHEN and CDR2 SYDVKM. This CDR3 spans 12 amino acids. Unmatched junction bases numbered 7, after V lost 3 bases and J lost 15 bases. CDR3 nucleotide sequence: TGTGCCAGCAGTTTTCAGGGGGCCTTGGTGTTCTTC. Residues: CASSFQGALVFF.

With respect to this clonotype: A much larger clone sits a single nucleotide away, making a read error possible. Here the CDR3 DNA reads TGTACCAGCAGTCCCAGACAGAACACTGAAGCTTTCTTT. It specifies CTSSPRQNTEAFF. The J gene is TRBJ1-1, the V gene TRBV12-3 or TRBV12-4; no definite D call. This CDR3 contains 13 residues.

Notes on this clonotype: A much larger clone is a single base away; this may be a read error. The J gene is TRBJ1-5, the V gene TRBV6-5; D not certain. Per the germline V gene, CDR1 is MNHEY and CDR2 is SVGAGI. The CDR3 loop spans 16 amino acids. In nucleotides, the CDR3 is TGTGTCAGCAGTACCATCCTCGGAGGGAGCAATCAGCCCCAGCATTTT. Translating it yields CVSSTILGGSNQPQHF.

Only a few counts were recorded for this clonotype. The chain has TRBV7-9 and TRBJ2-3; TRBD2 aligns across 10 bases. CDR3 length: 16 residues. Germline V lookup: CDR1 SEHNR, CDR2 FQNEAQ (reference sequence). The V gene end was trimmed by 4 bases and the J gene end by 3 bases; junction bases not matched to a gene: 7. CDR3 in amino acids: CASSSVAGLATDTQYF. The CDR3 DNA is TGTGCCAGCAGCTCAGTGGCGGGACTAGCGACAGATACGCAGTATTTT.

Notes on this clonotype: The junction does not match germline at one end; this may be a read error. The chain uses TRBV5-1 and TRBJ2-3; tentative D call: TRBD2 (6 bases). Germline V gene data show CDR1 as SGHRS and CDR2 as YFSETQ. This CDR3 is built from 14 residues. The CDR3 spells CTSSLDGSGDTQYF. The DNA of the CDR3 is TGCACCAGCAGCTTGGACGGGAGCGGGGATACGCAGTATTTT.

This chain's CDR3 is CASGPGSEQYF. CDR3 coding DNA: TGTGCCAGCGGACCAGGGAGCGAGCAGTACTTC. The chain employs TRBV2 and TRBJ2-7; possibly TRBD1 or TRBD2 for D (5 bases each). This CDR3 is 11 amino acids long. Per the germline V gene, CDR1 is SNHLY and CDR2 is FYNNEI. V dropped 8 bases and J dropped 6 bases, with 11 bases sitting between them.

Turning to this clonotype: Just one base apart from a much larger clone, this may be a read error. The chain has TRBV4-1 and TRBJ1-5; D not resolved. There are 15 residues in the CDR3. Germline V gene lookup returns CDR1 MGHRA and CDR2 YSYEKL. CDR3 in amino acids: CASSPSGSSSQPQHF. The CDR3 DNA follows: TGCGCCAGCAGCCCTTCCGGGTCTAGCAGTCAGCCCCAGCATTTT.

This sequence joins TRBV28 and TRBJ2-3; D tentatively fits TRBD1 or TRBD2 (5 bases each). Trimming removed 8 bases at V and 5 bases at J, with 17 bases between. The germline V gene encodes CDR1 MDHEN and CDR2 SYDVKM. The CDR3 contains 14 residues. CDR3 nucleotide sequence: TGTGCCAGCTGGTGGGACGCTCAAGGAGATACGCAGTATTTT. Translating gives CASWWDAQGDTQYF.

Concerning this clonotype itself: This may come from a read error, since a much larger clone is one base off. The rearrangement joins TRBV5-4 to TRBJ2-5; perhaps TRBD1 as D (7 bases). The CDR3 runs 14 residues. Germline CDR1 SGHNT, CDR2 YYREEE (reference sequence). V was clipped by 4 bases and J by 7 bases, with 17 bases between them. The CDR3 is CASSPSTGRRTQYF. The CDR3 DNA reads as TGTGCCAGCAGCCCTTCGACAGGGAGGAGGACCCAGTACTTC.

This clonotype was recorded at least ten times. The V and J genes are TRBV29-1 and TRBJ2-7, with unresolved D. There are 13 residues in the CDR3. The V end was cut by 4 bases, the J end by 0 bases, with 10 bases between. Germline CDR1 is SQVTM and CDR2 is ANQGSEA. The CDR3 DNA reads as TGCAGCGTTGGTGTGATGAGCTCCTACGAGCAGTACTTC. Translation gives CSVGVMSSYEQYF.

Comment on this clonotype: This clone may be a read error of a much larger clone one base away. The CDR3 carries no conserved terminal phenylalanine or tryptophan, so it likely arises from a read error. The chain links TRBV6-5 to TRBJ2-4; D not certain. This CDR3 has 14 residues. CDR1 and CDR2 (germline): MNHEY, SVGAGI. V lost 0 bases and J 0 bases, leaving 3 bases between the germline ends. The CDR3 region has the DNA TGTGCCAGCAGTTACTCCCCAGCCAAAAACATTCAGTACTCC. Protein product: CASSYSPAKNIQYS.

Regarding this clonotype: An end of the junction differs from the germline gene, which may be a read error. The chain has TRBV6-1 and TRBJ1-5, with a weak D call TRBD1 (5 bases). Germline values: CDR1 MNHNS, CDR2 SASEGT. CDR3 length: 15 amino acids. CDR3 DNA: TGTGCCAGCAGTCAGGGCACCTATAGCAATCGGCCCCAGCATTTT. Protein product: CASSQGTYSNRPQHF.

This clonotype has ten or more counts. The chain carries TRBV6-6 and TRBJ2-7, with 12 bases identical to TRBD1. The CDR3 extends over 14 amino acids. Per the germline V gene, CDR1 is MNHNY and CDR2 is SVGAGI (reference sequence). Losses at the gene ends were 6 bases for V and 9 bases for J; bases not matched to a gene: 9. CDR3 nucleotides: TGTGCCAGCAGCCTGGGACAGGGGGCCAGCGGGCAGTACTTC. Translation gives CASSLGQGASGQYF.

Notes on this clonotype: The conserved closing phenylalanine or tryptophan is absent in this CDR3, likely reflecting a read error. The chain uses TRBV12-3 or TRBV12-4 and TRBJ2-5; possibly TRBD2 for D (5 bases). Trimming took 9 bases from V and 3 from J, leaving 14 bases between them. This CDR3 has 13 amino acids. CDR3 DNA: TGTGCCAGTACTAGGATACCGAAAGAGACCCAGTACATC. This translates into CASTRIPKETQYI.

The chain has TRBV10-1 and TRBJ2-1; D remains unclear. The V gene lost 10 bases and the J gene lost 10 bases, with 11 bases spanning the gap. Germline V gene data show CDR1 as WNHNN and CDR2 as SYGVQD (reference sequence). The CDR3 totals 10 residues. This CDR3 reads CANLNGEQFF. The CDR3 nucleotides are TGCGCCAATCTTAACGGGGAGCAGTTCTTC.

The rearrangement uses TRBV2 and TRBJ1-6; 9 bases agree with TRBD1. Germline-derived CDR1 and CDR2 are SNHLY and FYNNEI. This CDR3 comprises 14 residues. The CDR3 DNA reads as TGTATCAGCAGCGAAGACAGGGGGGGGTCACCCCTCCACTTT. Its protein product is CISSEDRGGSPLHF. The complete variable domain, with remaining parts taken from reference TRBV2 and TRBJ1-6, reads EPEVTQTPSHQVTQMGQEVILRCVPISNHLYFYWYRQILGQKVEFLVSFYNNEISEKSEIFDDQFSVERPDGSNFTLKIRSTKLEDSAMYFCISSEDRGGSPLHFGNGTRLTVT.

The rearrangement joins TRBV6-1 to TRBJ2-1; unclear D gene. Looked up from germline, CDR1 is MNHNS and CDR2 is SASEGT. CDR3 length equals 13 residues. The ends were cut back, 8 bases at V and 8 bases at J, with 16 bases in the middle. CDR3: CASSWEEKYEQFF. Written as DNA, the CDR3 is TGTGCCAGCTCCTGGGAAGAAAAGTATGAGCAGTTCTTC.